This T cell receptor beta chain was retrieved from a study of blood T cells in healthy people across ages. General study findings and limits: Across the age range, TCR beta diversity per million T cells fell in a roughly linear way. Estimates based on one million T cells were treated as lower bounds.

CDR1 and CDR2 (germline): DFQATT, SNEGSKA (reference sequence). The CDR3 has 14 residues. A J-beta primer mix and a sample-barcoded 5' primer were used in a second PCR of roughly 7 to 12 cycles. Paired-end reads containing CDR3 totaled no fewer than 3 million for each sample. TCRdb re-analysed the 5' RACE reads in MiXCR, keeping a single row per CDR3 protein. Of about 1.7 million distinct CDR3 sequences listed, 28% are singletons. This clonotype was seen a few times. Its antigen is currently unknown. A read error may produce the germline difference seen at one junction end. The chain carries TRBV20-1 and TRBJ2-3; the D gene is possibly TRBD2 (5 bases). The receptor's source is a woman in her 30s in good health. The material sequenced was blood. The chain's CDR3 is CSAKTGRGTDAQYF. The CDR3 DNA reads as TGCAGTGCTAAGACGGGCCGGGGTACAGATGCGCAGTATTTT.